The sequence of this T cell receptor (beta chain) was determined in a study of tumor and adjacent non-tumor tissue in lung cancer. Study-wide context: Each sample yielded approximately 4 million productive TCRbeta reads on average. Study results and limitations: Significantly higher TCR diversity was found in tumor than normal lung.

The CDR3 is made up of 13 amino acids. Germline CDR1 is LGHNT and CDR2 is FRNRAP. Comment on this clonotype: Its matching antigen is unknown. The junction and the germline gene differ at one end; a read error may be behind it.

The library came from three nested PCR rounds adapted from ARM-PCR protocols. Using its own MiXCR run on the multiplex PCR reads, TCRdb lists one record per CDR3 protein. This sample carries fewer than 120,000 distinct CDR3 sequences, 84% of them seen once, and the ten largest clones take about 23%. The template was RNA from unsorted bulk tissue. Donors were chemotherapy-naive, newly diagnosed lung cancer surgical patients in China, August–late 2014. The origin of this receptor is a man between 65 and 85 years old with non-small cell lung cancer. Sequencing was performed on lung tumor tissue. J is TRBJ1-2 and V is TRBV12-5, with 8 positions matching TRBD1. DNA for the CDR3: TGTACTAGTGGCCGCACTGACAGGGGTGGCTACACCTTC. Amino acid sequence: CTSGRTDRGGYTF.